The present TCR beta chain was sequenced within a study of T cells in Graves' hyperthyroidism and ophthalmopathy. TCR beta CDR3 regions were amplified from RNA transcripts. The study used the HTBI primer set for a first-round RT-PCR of the TCR CDR3. Each CDR3 protein gets one entry after TCRdb re-called the multiplex PCR reads with MiXCR. The repertoire consists of about 360,000 distinct CDR3 sequences, with less than 15% occurring once and the leading ten covering 9.2%. Study findings and constraints: The authors' 13 V-J model separated ophthalmopathy from stable hyperthyroidism.

This clonotype was observed a few times. Its cognate antigen is unknown. V was shortened by 3 bases and J by 3 bases, with 13 bases between the two germline ends. Germline-derived CDR1 and CDR2 are MGHRA and YSYEKL. The CDR3 sequence is 15 residues long. Exclusion criteria comprised uncontrolled infection, other autoimmune disease, pregnancy or lactation. The chain combines TRBV4-1 with TRBJ2-3; D not certain. The sequence derives from a young woman with Graves' hyperthyroidism. Sequenced material: blood. The CDR3 reads CASSHGEVATDTQYF. The CDR3 nucleotides read TGCGCCAGCAGCCATGGTGAGGTCGCAACAGATACGCAGTATTTT.